These 8 T cell receptor beta chains share one sample of origin, sequenced in a study of blood T cell repertoires in COVID-19. Method: immunoSEQ multiplex PCR; TCRdb's copy keeps in-frame clones and lacks some. This repertoire shows 200,000 to 250,000 clones, over 75% found once; its top ten account for roughly 4.5%. What was sequenced was PBMCs or T cells enriched from blood (not recorded which). Receptors were obtained from a man younger than 40 with acute COVID-19.

The V gene is TRBV5-1, the J gene TRBJ2-7; maybe TRBD1 (6 bases). V was clipped by 4 bases and J by 2 bases, with 16 bases between them. The V gene's germline CDR1 is SGHRS and CDR2 YFSETQ. The CDR3 extends over 15 amino acids. CDR3 residues: CASSRGGPSAYEQYF. As DNA, the CDR3 is TGCGCCAGCAGCCGAGGGGGACCATCAGCCTACGAGCAGTACTTC.

CDR3 in DNA: TGTGCCAGCTCACTCGGGACAGGGGACCTCCCTGGCTACACCTTC. Its protein is CASSLGTGDLPGYTF. The rearrangement joins TRBV18 to TRBJ1-2; 10 nucleotides agree with TRBD1. V shed 4 bases and J 7 bases; nucleotides not matched to a gene: 9. The germline V gene encodes CDR1 KGHSH and CDR2 LQKENI. This CDR3 region has 15 residues.

The rearrangement joins TRBV9 to TRBJ2-7; 7 positions agree with TRBD1. The ends lost 3 bases at V and 1 base at J; junction bases unmatched: 16. This CDR3 region has 18 residues. Germline-derived CDR1 and CDR2 are SGDLS and YYNGEE. This chain's CDR3 is CASSADDLGQVMSYEQYF. CDR3 nucleotide sequence: TGTGCCAGCAGCGCCGACGATCTAGGACAGGTCATGTCCTACGAGCAGTACTTC. Full variable domain (missing parts from reference TRBV9 and TRBJ2-7): DSGVTQTPKHLITATGQRVTLRCSPRSGDLSVYWYQQSLDQGLQFLIQYYNGEERAKGNILERFSAQQFPDLHSELNLSSLELGDSALYFCASSADDLGQVMSYEQYFGPGTRLTVT.

This clone has just a few counts. This chain joins TRBV12-2 and TRBJ1-2. TRBV12-2 is recorded as a pseudogene. This CDR3 comprises 17 residues. CDR3 sequence reads: CASRTYRSGVPFYGYTF. In DNA, the CDR3 is TGTGCAAGTCGCACCTATCGATCCGGGGTACCTTTTTACGGCTACACCTTC.

The chain uses TRBV6-6 and TRBJ1-5; TRBD1 matches 8 bases. CDR1 is MNHNY, CDR2 SVGAGI, per germline (reference sequence). V shed 8 bases and J 5 bases; nucleotides not matched to a gene: 8. The CDR3 length is 14 residues. The CDR3 reads CASWTGSLDQPQHF. The CDR3 DNA sequence: TGTGCCAGCTGGACAGGGTCCCTTGATCAGCCCCAGCATTTT.

The chain couples TRBV6-1 to TRBJ2-7; perhaps TRBD2 as D (6 bases). Deletions cut 0 bases from V and 3 bases from J, with 9 bases between. Germline V gene data show CDR1 as MNHNS and CDR2 as SASEGT. CDR3 length: 14 amino acids. CDR3 nucleotides: TGTGCCAGCAGTGAAGCAGAGGGACTCTACGAGCAGTACTTC. Translating gives CASSEAEGLYEQYF.

The chain links TRBV6-5 to TRBJ2-7; a possible D gene is TRBD1 (6 bases). The CDR3 loop spans 13 amino acids. Germline V lookup: CDR1 MNHEY, CDR2 SVGAGI. V lost 4 bases, J lost 2 bases, and 9 bases lay in between. CDR3 residues: CASSLGHTYEQYF. The DNA of the CDR3 is TGTGCCAGCAGTTTGGGACACACCTACGAGCAGTACTTC.

The genes are TRBV9 and TRBJ2-3; 9 nucleotides agree with TRBD2. This CDR3 contains 16 residues. Germline values: CDR1 SGDLS, CDR2 YYNGEE. V dropped 0 bases and J dropped 3; count of bases not matched to a gene: 5. The CDR3 sequence is CASSVDVRGGTDTQYF. In DNA, the CDR3 is TGTGCCAGCAGCGTAGATGTGCGGGGGGGGACAGATACGCAGTATTTT. The variable domain in full, with the rest retrieved from reference TRBV9 and TRBJ2-3, is DSGVTQTPKHLITATGQRVTLRCSPRSGDLSVYWYQQSLDQGLQFLIQYYNGEERAKGNILERFSAQQFPDLHSELNLSSLELGDSALYFCASSVDVRGGTDTQYFGPGTRLTVL.